A single sample is the source of the 31 T cell receptor beta chains below, sequenced in a study of T-cell memory formation after mild COVID-19. In TCRdb, the 5' RACE reads were re-called with MiXCR into one record per CDR3 protein. The table lists some 320,000 distinct CDR3 sequences, roughly 13% of them singletons. The sample consisted of PBMCs or a T cell subset sorted from them (not recorded which). The origin of the receptors is a man aged 18-30 years who had mild COVID-19 (a few samples of this study predate the infection). Cell type and time point are not known.

Only a few counts were recorded for this clonotype. The chain joins TRBV29-1 to TRBJ2-5, with TRBD2 identical over 15 bases. Germline V gene data show CDR1 as SQVTM and CDR2 as ANQGSEA. CDR3 size: 16 residues. The V segment lost 7 bases and the J segment 4 bases; nucleotides outside the gene matches: 10. CDR3 DNA sequence: TGCAGCGGTGGACTAGCGGGGGGGCTGGGCCCAGAGACCCAGTACTTC. Its protein is CSGGLAGGLGPETQYF.

The chain joins TRBV5-1 to TRBJ2-4, with TRBD2 as a possible D gene (5 bases). With 0 bases removed from V and 3 bases from J, the gap between germline ends came to 13 bases. Germline V gives CDR1 SGHRS, CDR2 YFSETQ. The CDR3 has 16 residues. In nucleotides, the CDR3 is TGCGCCAGCAGCTTGGCCTTCGGGGTAGGCAAAAACATTCAGTACTTC. It yields the protein CASSLAFGVGKNIQYF.

V gene TRBV14 combines with J gene TRBJ2-7, with 8 bases matching TRBD1. Trimming at V came to 6 bases and at J to 3 bases, leaving 7 bases not matched to a gene. The V gene's germline CDR1 is SGHDN and CDR2 FVKESK. This CDR3 comprises 14 residues. The CDR3 protein is CASRGNRGSYEQYF. In nucleotides, the CDR3 is TGTGCCAGCAGAGGGAACAGGGGGAGCTACGAGCAGTACTTC.

This clonotype was counted a few times. This rearrangement joins TRBV4-1 to TRBJ2-1, with 9 nucleotides matching TRBD1. Germline CDR1 MGHRA, CDR2 YSYEKL. Trimming cost V 4 bases and J 8 bases; bases outside gene matches: 6. The CDR3 is made up of 14 amino acids. Here the CDR3 reads CASSRDRAFDEQFF. Here the CDR3 DNA reads TGCGCCAGCAGCCGGGACAGGGCCTTTGATGAGCAGTTCTTC.

The gene calls are TRBV7-9 and TRBJ2-7; TRBD1 matches 12 bases. CDR1 and CDR2 (germline): SEHNR, FQNEAQ (reference sequence). The trim removed 4 bases at V and 8 bases at J, leaving 9 bases unmatched. CDR3 length: 15 amino acids. CDR3 in amino acids: CASSSLRDRGQKQYF. DNA for the CDR3: TGTGCCAGCAGCTCCCTCCGGGACAGGGGGCAGAAGCAGTACTTC.

The sample holds a few counts of this clonotype. The genes are TRBV7-9 and TRBJ1-2; the D gene is possibly TRBD1 (5 bases). CDR1 is SEHNR, CDR2 FQNEAQ, per germline (reference sequence). The CDR3 covers 14 residues. Deletions cut 5 bases from V and 4 bases from J, with 14 bases between. In nucleotides, the CDR3 is TGTGCCAGCAGCCCCGGACGGGACTCCTATGGCTACACCTTC. Protein sequence: CASSPGRDSYGYTF.

The chain has TRBV6-2 or TRBV6-3 and TRBJ2-2, with D possibly matching TRBD1 (5 bases). The V end was cut by 0 bases, the J end by 7 bases, with 12 bases between. Per germline, CDR1 MNHEY and CDR2 SVGEGT. The CDR3 has 15 residues. The CDR3 bases are TGTGCCAGCAGTTACTCGGCAGGGAAGGTCGGGGAGCTGTTTTTT. Translated: CASSYSAGKVGELFF.

The V gene is TRBV6-1, the J gene TRBJ1-6; no clear D gene. The germline gives CDR1 MNHNS, CDR2 SASEGT. CDR3 size: 14 residues. V shed 2 bases and J shed 8 bases, with 10 bases lying between them. CDR3 in amino acids: CASSETLWDSPLHF. In DNA, the CDR3 is TGTGCCAGCAGTGAAACTTTGTGGGATTCACCCCTCCACTTT.

The CDR3 DNA is TGTGCCAGCAGCTTTAGGTTCGTCTCCTACGAGCAGTACGTC. Its protein is CASSFRFVSYEQYV. The rearrangement uses TRBV5-5 and TRBJ2-7; no firm D call. Trimming removed 2 bases at V and 0 bases at J, with 9 bases between. In germline, CDR1 is SGHKS, CDR2 YYEKEE (reference sequence). There are 14 residues in the CDR3.

This clonotype was observed a handful of times. The genes are TRBV12-3 or TRBV12-4 and TRBJ2-3; a possible D gene is TRBD1 (6 bases). V was pared by 2 bases and J by 3 bases, with 12 bases between. The CDR3 is made up of 15 amino acids. CDR3 residues: CASSLRQGMTDTQYF. CDR3 nucleotide sequence: TGTGCCAGCAGTTTAAGGCAGGGGATGACAGATACGCAGTATTTT.

This clonotype appeared many times. This sequence joins TRBV21-1 and TRBJ2-7. TRBV21-1 is noted as a pseudogene. This CDR3 is built from 11 residues. CDR3 in amino acids: CASSKGHEQYV. The CDR3 DNA reads TGTGCCAGCAGCAAAGGGCACGAGCAGTACGTC.

The CDR3 nucleotides read TGTGCCAGCAGTCCCGGGGCCTCGGGGGAGACCCAGTACTTC. This translates into CASSPGASGETQYF. The V and J genes are TRBV27 and TRBJ2-5; perhaps D is TRBD1 or TRBD2 (5 bases each). The CDR3 is made up of 14 amino acids. V was shortened by 5 bases and J by 5 bases, with 15 bases between the two germline ends. Germline values: CDR1 MNHEY, CDR2 SMNVEV (reference sequence).

The chain carries TRBV7-7 and TRBJ2-2; the D is unclear. This CDR3 spans 14 amino acids. Trimming removed 5 bases at V and 3 bases at J, with 10 bases between. Germline CDR1 reads SSHAT; CDR2 reads FNYEAQ (reference sequence). The CDR3, as DNA: TGTGCCAGCAGCCAGAGCCCGGACACCGGGGAGCTGTTTTTT. Residues: CASSQSPDTGELFF.

This clonotype has a count of ten or more. This rearrangement joins TRBV5-1 to TRBJ2-1; D is possibly TRBD2 (5 bases). V lost 0 bases to trimming and J lost 8 bases, with 12 bases between them. Per the germline V gene, CDR1 is SGHRS and CDR2 is YFSETQ. The CDR3 loop spans 14 amino acids. The CDR3 sequence: CASSLGGSADEQFF. CDR3 in DNA: TGCGCCAGCAGCTTGGGAGGTAGCGCGGATGAGCAGTTCTTC.

This chain uses TRBV7-9 with TRBJ1-4; tentative D call: TRBD1 (5 bases). Germline V gene sequence: CDR1 SEHNR, CDR2 FQNEAQ (reference sequence). This CDR3 contains 14 residues. Trimming left V 5 bases short and J 4 bases short, with 11 bases between. The CDR3 loop is CASSRDPLNEKLFF. In nucleotides, the CDR3 is TGTGCCAGCAGCCGGGACCCTCTTAATGAAAAACTGTTTTTT.

This clonotype appeared a few times. The V call is TRBV6-5, the J call TRBJ1-6; tentative D call: TRBD1 (6 bases). The V end lost 4 bases, the J end lost 9 bases, and 16 bases lay between the germline ends. Germline V gene data show CDR1 as MNHEY and CDR2 as SVGAGI. The CDR3 loop spans 15 amino acids. DNA of the CDR3: TGTGCCAGCAGTTCAAAACAGGGTCGGGGTTCACCCCTCCACTTT. Encoded protein: CASSSKQGRGSPLHF.

The gene calls are TRBV20-1 and TRBJ2-3; 13 positions agree with TRBD2. Unmatched junction bases numbered 13, after V lost 6 bases and J lost 4 bases. The CDR3 covers 17 residues. Germline CDR1 DFQATT, CDR2 SNEGSKA (reference sequence). In DNA, the CDR3 is TGCAGTGCCAAACTAGCGGGGGGGCGCGGGGGAGCAGATACGCAGTATTTT. Translating gives CSAKLAGGRGGADTQYF.

This sequence joins TRBV7-9 and TRBJ2-3, with D perhaps being TRBD1 or TRBD2 (5 bases each). CDR3 length equals 15 residues. Trimming took 4 bases from V and 2 from J, leaving 13 bases between them. Germline V lookup: CDR1 SEHNR, CDR2 FQNEAQ (reference sequence). CDR3 protein: CASSSREWDTDTQYF. CDR3 in DNA: TGTGCCAGCAGCTCCAGGGAGTGGGACACAGATACGCAGTATTTT.

This chain joins TRBV5-1 and TRBJ1-2; TRBD1 is a possible D gene (5 bases). Trimming pared 4 bases from V and 1 base from J, leaving 14 bases between. The CDR3 has 15 amino acids. Germline-derived CDR1 and CDR2 are SGHRS and YFSETQ. The CDR3 loop reads CASSLLGGVNYGYTF. DNA for the CDR3: TGCGCCAGCAGCCTCCTTGGGGGAGTTAACTATGGCTACACCTTC.

The chain carries TRBV6-2 or TRBV6-3 and TRBJ2-2; perhaps TRBD2 as D (7 bases). The germline gives CDR1 MNHEY, CDR2 SVGEGT. Trimming cost V 6 bases and J 4 bases, with 18 bases left between them. The length of the CDR3 is 16 residues. CDR3 nucleotide sequence: TGTGCCAGCAGCAGAGGGGGGGCTATGAGCACCGGGGAGCTGTTTTTT. Amino acid sequence: CASSRGGAMSTGELFF.

This clonotype has more than one count but fewer than ten. The chain combines TRBV5-1 with TRBJ2-3, with 7 positions matching TRBD1. The V and J ends lost 0 bases and 5 bases, in that order; junction bases with no gene match: 3. CDR1 is SGHRS and CDR2 is YFSETQ in the germline V gene. This CDR3 is built from 14 residues. CDR3 in DNA: TGCGCCAGCAGCTTGGGACAGGGCGGAGATACGCAGTATTTT. As protein: CASSLGQGGDTQYF.

This clonotype was observed a handful of times. V usage is TRBV18 and J usage is TRBJ2-3; 8 nucleotides align to TRBD2. Germline trimming cut 3 bases from V and 2 bases from J; bases unmatched to any gene: 7. The CDR3 totals 16 residues. Germline CDR1 and CDR2: KGHSH and LQKENI. CDR3: CASSPIAGGTTDTQYF. CDR3 in DNA: TGTGCCAGCTCACCCATCGCGGGGGGTACCACAGATACGCAGTATTTT.

This clonotype was found a few times. The chain recombines TRBV20-1 with TRBJ2-1; D is possibly TRBD1 (6 bases). The CDR3 covers 13 residues. V lost 1 base, J lost 3 bases, and 7 bases lay in between. Germline-derived CDR1 and CDR2 are DFQATT and SNEGSKA (reference sequence). The chain's CDR3 is CSARGDIYNEQFF. In nucleotides, the CDR3 is TGCAGTGCTAGAGGGGACATCTACAATGAGCAGTTCTTC.

The chain joins TRBV11-2 to TRBJ2-6, with D maybe TRBD1 (5 bases). V was pared by 3 bases and J by 2 bases, with 11 bases between. This CDR3 has 16 residues. CDR1 is SGHAT and CDR2 is FQNNGV in the germline V gene. CDR3 bases: TGTGCCAGCAGCTTTTTCCCAGGGCCTGGGGCCAACGTCCTGACTTTC. This gives the protein CASSFFPGPGANVLTF.

The V gene is TRBV18, the J gene TRBJ2-7; TRBD2 agrees at 7 bases. The ends lost 6 bases at V and 2 bases at J; junction bases unmatched: 4. This CDR3 comprises 13 residues. The V gene's germline CDR1 is KGHSH and CDR2 LQKENI. For the CDR3, the DNA is TGTGCCAGCTCCAAGACTAGCACCTACGAGCAGTACGTC. It codes for CASSKTSTYEQYV.

This clonotype was seen many times. This chain uses TRBV4-1 with TRBJ1-1; D possibly corresponds to TRBD1 (5 bases). Between the trimmed V and J ends, which lost 8 bases and 0 bases, there was a span of 16 bases. The CDR3 loop spans 15 amino acids. Germline V gene data show CDR1 as MGHRA and CDR2 as YSYEKL. CDR3 amino acids: CASGPLWGLNTEAFF. The DNA of the CDR3 is TGCGCCAGCGGCCCCCTATGGGGCCTGAACACTGAAGCTTTCTTT.

This chain connects TRBV5-1 to TRBJ1-2, with D unclear. This CDR3 is 13 amino acids long. V lost 4 bases to trimming and J lost 3 bases, with 10 bases between them. Germline V CDR1 and CDR2: SGHRS, YFSETQ. CDR3 DNA: TGCGCCAGCAGCCCCACCTCGGACTATGGCTACACCTTC. Amino acid sequence: CASSPTSDYGYTF.

This clonotype has only a few counts. An end of the junction does not agree with germline; a read error may underlie this. V and J are TRBV20-1 and TRBJ2-7; the match to TRBD1 covers 7 bases. The CDR3 runs to 14 residues. The germline CDR1 and CDR2 sequences are DFQATT and SNEGSKA (reference sequence). The CDR3 here is CSAREGGGPYEQYF. The CDR3 nucleotides are TGCAGTGCGAGAGAAGGGGGCGGACCTTACGAGCAGTACTTC.

In this sample, this clonotype turned up many times. The rearrangement joins TRBV19 to TRBJ2-7, with no clear D. V lost 9 bases and J lost 7, with 16 bases in between. CDR1 LNHDA and CDR2 SQIVND come from the germline V gene (reference sequence). The CDR3 extends over 12 amino acids. The CDR3 nucleotides read TGTGCCAGCGGAGACCGGGCCTGGGAGCAGTACTTC. Residues: CASGDRAWEQYF.

This sequence joins TRBV30 and TRBJ2-1, with 8 nucleotides matching TRBD2. The CDR3 is made up of 13 amino acids. Unmatched junction bases numbered 4, after V lost 4 bases and J lost 5 bases. Germline CDR1 GTSNPN, CDR2 SVGIG (reference sequence). CDR3 bases: TGTGCCTGGACCGGACTAGCAGACAATGAGCAGTTCTTC. Protein product: CAWTGLADNEQFF. Variable domain in full (rest from reference TRBV30 and TRBJ2-1): SQTIHQWPATLVQPVGSPLSLECTVEGTSNPNLYWYRQAAGRGLQLLFYSVGIGQISSEVPQNLSASRPQDRQFILSSKKLLLSDSGFYLCAWTGLADNEQFFGPGTRLTVL.

This chain uses TRBV6-2 or TRBV6-3 with TRBJ1-5, with D possibly matching TRBD1 (5 bases). Trimming took 7 bases from V and 4 from J, leaving 8 bases between them. CDR1 is MNHEY, CDR2 SVGEGT, per germline. The CDR3 contains 12 residues. The CDR3 coding sequence is TGTGCCAGCACCCCAGGGAATCAGCCCCAGCATTTT. This encodes CASTPGNQPQHF.